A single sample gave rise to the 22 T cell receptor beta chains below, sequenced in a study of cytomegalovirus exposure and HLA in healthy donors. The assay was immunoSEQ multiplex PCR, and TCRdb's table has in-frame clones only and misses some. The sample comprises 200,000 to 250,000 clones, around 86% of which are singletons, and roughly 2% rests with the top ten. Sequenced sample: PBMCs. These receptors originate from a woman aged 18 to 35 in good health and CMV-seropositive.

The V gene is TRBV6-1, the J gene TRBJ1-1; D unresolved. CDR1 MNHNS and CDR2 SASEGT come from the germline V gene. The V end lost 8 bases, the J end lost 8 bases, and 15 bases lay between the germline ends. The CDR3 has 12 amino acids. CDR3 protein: CASGLSHLEAFF. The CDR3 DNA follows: TGTGCCAGCGGACTCTCGCACCTAGAAGCTTTCTTT.

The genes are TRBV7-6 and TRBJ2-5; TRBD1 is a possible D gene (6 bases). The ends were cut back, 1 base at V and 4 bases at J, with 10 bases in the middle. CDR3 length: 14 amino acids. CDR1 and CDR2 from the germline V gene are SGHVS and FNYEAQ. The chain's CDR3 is CASSLVGGGETQYF. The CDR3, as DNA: TGTGCCAGCAGCTTAGTTGGGGGCGGAGAGACCCAGTACTTC.

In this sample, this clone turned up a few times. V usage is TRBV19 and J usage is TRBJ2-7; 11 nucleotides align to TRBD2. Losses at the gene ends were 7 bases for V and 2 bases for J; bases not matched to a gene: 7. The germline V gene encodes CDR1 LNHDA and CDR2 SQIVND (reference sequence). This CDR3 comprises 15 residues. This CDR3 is CASTPSGRSTYEQYF. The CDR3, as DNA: TGTGCCAGTACACCTAGCGGGAGGTCCACCTACGAGCAGTACTTC.

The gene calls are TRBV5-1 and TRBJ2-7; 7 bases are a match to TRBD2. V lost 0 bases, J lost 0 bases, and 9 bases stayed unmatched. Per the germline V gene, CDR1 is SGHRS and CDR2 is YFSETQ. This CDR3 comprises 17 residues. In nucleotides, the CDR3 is TGCGCCAGCAGCTTGGTAGCCCGGGAGGAGAGCTCCTACGAGCAGTACTTC. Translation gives CASSLVAREESSYEQYF.

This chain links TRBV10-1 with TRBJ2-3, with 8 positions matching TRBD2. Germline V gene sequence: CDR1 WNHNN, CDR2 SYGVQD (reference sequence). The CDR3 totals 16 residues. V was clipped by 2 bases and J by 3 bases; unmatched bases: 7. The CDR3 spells CASSEHPSGSTDTQYF. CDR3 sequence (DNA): TGCGCCAGCAGTGAGCATCCAAGCGGGAGTACAGATACGCAGTATTTT.

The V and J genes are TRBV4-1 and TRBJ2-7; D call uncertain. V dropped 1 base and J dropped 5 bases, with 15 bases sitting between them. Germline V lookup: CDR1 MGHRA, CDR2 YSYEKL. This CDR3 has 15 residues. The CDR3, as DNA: TGCGCCAGCAGCCAAGGTGCGGCGCGGAGTGACGAGCAGTACTTC. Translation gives CASSQGAARSDEQYF.

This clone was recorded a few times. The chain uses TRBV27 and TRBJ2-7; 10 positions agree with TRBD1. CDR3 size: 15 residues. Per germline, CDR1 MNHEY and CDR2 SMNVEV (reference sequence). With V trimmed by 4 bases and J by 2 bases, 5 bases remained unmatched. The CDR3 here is CASSWGQGRPYEQYF. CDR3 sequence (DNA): TGTGCCAGCAGTTGGGGACAGGGGAGGCCCTACGAGCAGTACTTC.

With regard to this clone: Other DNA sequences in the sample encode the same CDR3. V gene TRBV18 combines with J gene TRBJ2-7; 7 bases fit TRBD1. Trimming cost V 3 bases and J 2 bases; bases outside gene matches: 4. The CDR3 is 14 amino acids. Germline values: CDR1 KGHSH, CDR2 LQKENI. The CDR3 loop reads CASSPRQGPYEQYF. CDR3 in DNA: TGTGCCAGCTCACCGCGACAGGGTCCCTACGAGCAGTACTTC.

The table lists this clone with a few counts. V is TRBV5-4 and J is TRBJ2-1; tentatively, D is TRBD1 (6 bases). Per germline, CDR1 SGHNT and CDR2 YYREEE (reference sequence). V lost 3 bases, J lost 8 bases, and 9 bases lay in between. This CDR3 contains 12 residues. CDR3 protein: CASSSQGDEQFF. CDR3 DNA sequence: TGTGCCAGCAGCTCACAGGGAGATGAGCAGTTCTTC. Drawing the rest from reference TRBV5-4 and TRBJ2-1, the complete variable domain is ETGVTQSPTHLIKTRGQQVTLRCSSQSGHNTVSWYQQALGQGPQFIFQYYREEENGRGNFPPRFSGLQFPNYSSELNVNALELDDSALYLCASSSQGDEQFFGPGTRLTVL.

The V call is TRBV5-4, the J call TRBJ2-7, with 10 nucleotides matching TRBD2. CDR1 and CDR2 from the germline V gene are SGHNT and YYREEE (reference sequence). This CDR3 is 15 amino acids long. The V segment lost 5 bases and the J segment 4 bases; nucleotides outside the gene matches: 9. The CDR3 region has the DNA TGTGCCAGCAGTTTAGCTAGCGGGAGTCTATACGAGCAGTACTTC. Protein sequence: CASSLASGSLYEQYF.

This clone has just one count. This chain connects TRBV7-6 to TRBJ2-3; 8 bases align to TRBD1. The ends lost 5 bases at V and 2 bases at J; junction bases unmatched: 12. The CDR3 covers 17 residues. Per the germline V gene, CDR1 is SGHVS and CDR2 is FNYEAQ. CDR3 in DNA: TGTGCCAGCAGCCTCCGACGGGGGACAGGTTTCACAGATACGCAGTATTTT. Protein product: CASSLRRGTGFTDTQYF.

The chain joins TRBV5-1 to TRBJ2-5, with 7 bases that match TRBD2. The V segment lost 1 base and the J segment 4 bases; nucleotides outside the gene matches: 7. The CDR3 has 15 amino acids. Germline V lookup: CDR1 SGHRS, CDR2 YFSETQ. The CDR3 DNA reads TGCGCCAGCAGCTTGTGGCTAGCGGAGGCAGAGACCCAGTACTTC. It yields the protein CASSLWLAEAETQYF.

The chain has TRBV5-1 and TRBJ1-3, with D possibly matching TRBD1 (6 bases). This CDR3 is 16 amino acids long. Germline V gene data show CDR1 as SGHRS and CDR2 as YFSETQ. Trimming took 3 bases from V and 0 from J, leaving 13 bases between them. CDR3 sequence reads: CASSSGGPGSGNTIYF. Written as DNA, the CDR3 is TGCGCCAGCAGCTCGGGGGGGCCTGGCTCTGGAAACACCATATATTTT.

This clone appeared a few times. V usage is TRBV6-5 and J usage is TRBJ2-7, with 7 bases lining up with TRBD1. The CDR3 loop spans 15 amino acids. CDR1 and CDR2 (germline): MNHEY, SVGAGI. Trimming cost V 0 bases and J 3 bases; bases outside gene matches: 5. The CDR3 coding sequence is TGTGCCAGCAGTTACTCGATAACAGGGGTCTACGAGCAGTACTTC. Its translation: CASSYSITGVYEQYF.

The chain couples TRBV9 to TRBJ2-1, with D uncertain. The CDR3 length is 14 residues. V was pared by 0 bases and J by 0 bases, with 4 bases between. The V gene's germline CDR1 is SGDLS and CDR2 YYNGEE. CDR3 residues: CASSVDGSYNEQFF. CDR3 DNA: TGTGCCAGCAGCGTAGACGGCTCCTACAATGAGCAGTTCTTC.

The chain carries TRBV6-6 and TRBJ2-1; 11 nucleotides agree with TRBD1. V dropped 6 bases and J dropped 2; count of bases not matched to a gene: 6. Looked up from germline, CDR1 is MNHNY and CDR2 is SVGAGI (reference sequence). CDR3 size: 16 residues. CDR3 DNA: TGTGCCAGCAGCCTGAGGACAGGGGGCGCCTACAATGAGCAGTTCTTC. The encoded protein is CASSLRTGGAYNEQFF.

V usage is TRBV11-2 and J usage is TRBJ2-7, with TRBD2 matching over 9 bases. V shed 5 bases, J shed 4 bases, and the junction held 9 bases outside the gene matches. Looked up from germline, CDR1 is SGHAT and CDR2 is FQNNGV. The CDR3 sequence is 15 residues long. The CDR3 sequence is CASSPPLSGRYEQYF. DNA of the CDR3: TGTGCCAGCAGCCCTCCCCTTAGCGGGAGATACGAGCAGTACTTC.

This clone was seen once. The CDR3 region is CSGDRDVVGYEQYF. The CDR3 DNA reads TGCAGCGGGGACAGGGATGTTGTTGGCTACGAGCAGTACTTC. The V gene is TRBV29-1, the J gene TRBJ2-7, with 9 bases that match TRBD1. Germline loops: CDR1 SQVTM, CDR2 ANQGSEA. With V trimmed by 7 bases and J by 3 bases, 10 bases remained unmatched. The CDR3 length is 14 residues.

CDR3 sequence: CSGRRKVTRNDEQFF. The CDR3 DNA is TGCAGCGGCCGTCGAAAGGTGACTCGGAACGATGAGCAGTTCTTC. The chain employs TRBV29-1 and TRBJ2-1; no definite D call. Germline values: CDR1 SQVTM, CDR2 ANQGSEA. Trimming took 7 bases from V and 8 from J, leaving 24 bases between them. CDR3 length: 15 amino acids.

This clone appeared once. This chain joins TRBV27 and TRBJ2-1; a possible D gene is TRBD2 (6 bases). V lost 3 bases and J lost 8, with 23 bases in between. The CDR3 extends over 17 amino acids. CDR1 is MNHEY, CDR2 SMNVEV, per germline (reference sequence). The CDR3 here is CASSFVRGSGGRDEQFF. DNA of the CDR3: TGTGCCAGCAGTTTCGTCCGGGGGTCGGGCGGAAGGGATGAGCAGTTCTTC.

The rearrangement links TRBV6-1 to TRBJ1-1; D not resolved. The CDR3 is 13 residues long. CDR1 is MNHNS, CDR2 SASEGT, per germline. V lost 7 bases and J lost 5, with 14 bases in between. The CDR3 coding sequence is TGTGCCAGCACCGAGGGAGGGCAGACTGAAGCTTTCTTT. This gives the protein CASTEGGQTEAFF.

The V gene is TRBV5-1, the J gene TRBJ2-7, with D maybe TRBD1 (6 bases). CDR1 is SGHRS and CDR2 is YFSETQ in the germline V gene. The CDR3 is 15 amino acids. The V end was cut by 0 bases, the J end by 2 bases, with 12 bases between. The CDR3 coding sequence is TGCGCCAGCAGCTTGGCGACAGGCGGAACCTACGAGCAGTACTTC. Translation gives CASSLATGGTYEQYF.